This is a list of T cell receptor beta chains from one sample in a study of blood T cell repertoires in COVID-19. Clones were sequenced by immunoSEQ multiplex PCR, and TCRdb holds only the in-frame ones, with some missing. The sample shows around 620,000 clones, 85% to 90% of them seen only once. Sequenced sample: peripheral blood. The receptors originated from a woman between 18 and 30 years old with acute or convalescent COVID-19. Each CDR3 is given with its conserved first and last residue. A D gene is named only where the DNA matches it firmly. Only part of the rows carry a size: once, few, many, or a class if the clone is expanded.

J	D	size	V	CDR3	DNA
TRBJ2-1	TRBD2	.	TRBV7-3	CATESSGGSSYNEQFF	TGTGCCACCGAATCTAGCGGGGGGAGCTCCTACAATGAGCAGTTCTTC
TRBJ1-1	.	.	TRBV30	CAWNPQGSTEAFF	TGTGCCTGGAACCCTCAGGGCTCCACTGAAGCTTTCTTT
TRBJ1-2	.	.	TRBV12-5	CASGDSLGYGYTF	TGTGCTAGTGGGGACAGTCTAGGGTATGGCTACACCTTC
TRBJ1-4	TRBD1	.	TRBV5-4	CASSFDRGQTNEKLFF	TGTGCCAGCAGCTTCGACAGGGGACAGACTAATGAAAAACTGTTTTTT
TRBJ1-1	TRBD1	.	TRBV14	CASSQYLGQGKGEAFF	TGTGCCAGCAGCCAATACCTTGGACAGGGAAAGGGTGAAGCTTTCTTT
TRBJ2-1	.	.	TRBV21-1	CASSTRQGAVEQFF	TGTGCCAGCAGCACCCGACAGGGGGCCGTTGAGCAGTTCTTC
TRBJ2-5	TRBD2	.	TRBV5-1	CASSFIAGGPETQYF	TGCGCCAGCAGCTTCATAGCGGGGGGCCCAGAGACCCAGTACTTC
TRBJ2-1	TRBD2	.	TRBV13	CASNIAGPNNEQFF	TGTGCCAGCAACATAGCGGGGCCTAACAATGAGCAGTTCTTC
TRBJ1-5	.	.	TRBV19	CASSPDSRQPQHF	TGTGCCAGTAGTCCCGACTCCCGTCAGCCCCAGCATTTT
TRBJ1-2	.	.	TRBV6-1	CASSEGMPGSNYGYTF	TGTGCCAGCAGTGAGGGTATGCCAGGGTCAAACTATGGCTACACCTTC
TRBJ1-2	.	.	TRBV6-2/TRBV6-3	CASSYWRGSYGYTF	TGTGCCAGCAGTTACTGGAGGGGTAGCTATGGCTACACCTTC
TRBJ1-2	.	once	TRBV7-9	CASAGGGGYTF	TGTGCCAGCGCGGGGGGCGGTGGCTACACCTTC
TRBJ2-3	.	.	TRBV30	CAWARGVGTDTQYF	TGTGCCTGGGCCAGGGGTGTAGGCACAGATACGCAGTATTTT
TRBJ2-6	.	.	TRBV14	CASSPLGANVLTF	TGTGCCAGCAGCCCCCTTGGGGCCAACGTCCTGACTTTC
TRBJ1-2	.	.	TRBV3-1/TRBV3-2	CASSTDTSNYGYTF	TGTGCCAGCAGCACTGACACGTCTAACTATGGCTACACCTTC
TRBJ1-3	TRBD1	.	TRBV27	CASSPQPWGTGGNTIYF	TGTGCCAGCAGTCCACAGCCCTGGGGGACAGGAGGAAACACCATATATTTT
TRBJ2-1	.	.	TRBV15	CATSRDGSQAYNEQFF	TGTGCCACCAGCAGAGACGGCAGCCAGGCCTACAATGAGCAGTTCTTC
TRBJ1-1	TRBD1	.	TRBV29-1	CSVVPGQGVEAFF	TGCAGCGTTGTTCCGGGACAGGGGGTTGAAGCTTTCTTT
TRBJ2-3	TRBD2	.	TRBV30	CAWSVLAGGPDTQYF	TGTGCCTGGAGTGTACTAGCGGGGGGGCCAGATACGCAGTATTTT
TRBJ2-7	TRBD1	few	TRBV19	CASKGQGSGGQYF	TGTGCCAGTAAGGGACAGGGGTCAGGAGGGCAGTACTTC
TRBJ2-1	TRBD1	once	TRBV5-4	CASSPNPGQNYNEQFF	TGTGCCAGCAGCCCTAATCCGGGACAGAACTACAATGAGCAGTTCTTC
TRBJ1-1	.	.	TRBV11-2	CASSPRGGWPNTEAFF	TGTGCCAGCAGCCCCCGGGGGGGGTGGCCGAACACTGAAGCTTTCTTT
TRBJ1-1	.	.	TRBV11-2	CASSFGGEAFF	TGTGCCAGCAGCTTCGGGGGTGAAGCTTTCTTT
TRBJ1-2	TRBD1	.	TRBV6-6	CASSRDRRNGYTF	TGTGCCAGCAGCCGGGACAGAAGGAATGGCTACACCTTC
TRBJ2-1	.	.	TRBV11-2	CASSTAANSYNEQFF	TGTGCCAGCAGTACGGCGGCCAATTCCTACAATGAGCAGTTCTTC
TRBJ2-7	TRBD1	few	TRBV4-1	CASSSGTGSYEQYF	TGCGCCAGCAGCTCCGGGACAGGGTCCTACGAGCAGTACTTC
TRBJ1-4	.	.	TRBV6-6	CASRSGTGGSEKLFF	TGTGCCAGCAGGTCGGGGACGGGAGGGAGTGAAAAACTGTTTTTT
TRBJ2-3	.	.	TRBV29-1	CSVAVGQGYLGTDTQYF	TGCAGCGTTGCGGTTGGTCAGGGGTACCTAGGCACAGATACGCAGTATTTT
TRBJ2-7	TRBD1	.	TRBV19	CASSRTGTEQYF	TGTGCCAGTAGTAGGACAGGGACCGAGCAGTACTTC
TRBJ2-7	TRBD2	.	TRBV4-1	CASSYIAGGVNEQYF	TGCGCCAGCAGCTACATAGCGGGGGGGGTTAACGAGCAGTACTTC
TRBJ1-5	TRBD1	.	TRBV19	CASNRDSYQPQHF	TGTGCCAGTAATCGGGACAGCTATCAGCCCCAGCATTTT
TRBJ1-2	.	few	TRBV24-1	CATSDLTANYGYTF	TGTGCCACCAGTGATTTAACAGCCAACTATGGCTACACCTTC
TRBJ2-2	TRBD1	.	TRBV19	CASSPTGGRRTGELFF	TGTGCCAGTAGTCCCACAGGGGGTAGGCGCACCGGGGAGCTGTTTTTT
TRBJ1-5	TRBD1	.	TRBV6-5	CASRQGTGGQPQHF	TGTGCCAGCAGACAAGGGACAGGTGGGCAGCCCCAGCATTTT
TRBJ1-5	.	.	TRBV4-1	CASRSEGKDSNQPQHF	TGCGCCAGCAGAAGCGAGGGAAAGGATAGCAATCAGCCCCAGCATTTT
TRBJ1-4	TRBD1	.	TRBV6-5	CASSKTGEKLFF	TGTGCCAGCAGTAAGACAGGGGAAAAACTGTTTTTT
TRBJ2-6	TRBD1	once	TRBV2	CASRADRAGANVLTF	TGTGCCAGCAGGGCCGACAGGGCTGGGGCCAACGTCCTGACTTTC
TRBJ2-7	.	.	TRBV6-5	CASSYRRGQRLEQYF	TGTGCCAGCAGTTATAGGAGGGGGCAGCGTTTGGAGCAGTACTTC
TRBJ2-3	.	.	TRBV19	CASSMSSTDTQYF	TGTGCCAGTAGTATGAGTAGCACAGATACGCAGTATTTT
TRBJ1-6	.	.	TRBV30	CATSGETGSPLHF	TGTGCCACCAGCGGGGAAACGGGATCACCCCTCCACTTT
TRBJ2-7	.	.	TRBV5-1	CASKTLPEYEQYF	TGCGCCAGCAAAACCCTGCCGGAGTACGAGCAGTACTTC
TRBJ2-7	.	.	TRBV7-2	CASSLSRGYQYF	TGTGCCAGCAGCTTATCCAGGGGCTATCAGTACTTC
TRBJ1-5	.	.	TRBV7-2	CASSPRGGWRDQPQHF	TGTGCCAGCAGCCCCCGTGGGGGGTGGAGGGATCAGCCCCAGCATTTT
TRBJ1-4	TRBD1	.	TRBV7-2	CASSLRQGPNEKLFF	TGTGCCAGCAGCTTAAGACAGGGACCTAATGAAAAACTGTTTTTT
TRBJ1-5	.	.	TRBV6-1	CASSEPGGNQPQHF	TGTGCCAGCAGTGAACCAGGGGGCAATCAGCCCCAGCATTTT
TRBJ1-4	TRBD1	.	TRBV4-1	CASSQELRTGGGEKLFF	TGCGCCAGCAGCCAAGAATTAAGGACAGGGGGCGGTGAAAAACTGTTTTTT
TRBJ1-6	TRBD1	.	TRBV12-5	CASALPLGTGASPLHF	TGTGCTAGTGCCCTGCCCCTAGGGACAGGGGCTTCACCCCTCCACTTT
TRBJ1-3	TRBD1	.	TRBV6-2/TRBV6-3	CASSPGQSSGNTIYF	TGTGCCAGCAGCCCGGGACAGAGCTCTGGAAACACCATATATTTT
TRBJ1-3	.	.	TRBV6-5	CASSPTESGNTIYF	TGTGCCAGCAGTCCAACAGAATCTGGAAACACCATATATTTT
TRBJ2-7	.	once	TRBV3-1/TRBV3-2	CASSQDMGATYEQYF	TGTGCCAGCAGCCAAGATATGGGCGCAACCTACGAGCAGTACTTC
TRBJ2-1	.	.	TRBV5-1	CASSGIGGHEQFF	TGCGCCAGCAGCGGGATCGGCGGGCATGAGCAGTTCTTC
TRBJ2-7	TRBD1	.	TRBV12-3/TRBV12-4	CASSRDRVGYF	TGTGCCAGCAGCAGGGACAGGGTTGGATACTTC
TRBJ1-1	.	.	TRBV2	CASAGTEGSGAFF	TGTGCCAGCGCCGGGACTGAGGGGTCGGGAGCTTTCTTT
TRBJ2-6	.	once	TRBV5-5	CASTIPDIAHSGANVLTF	TGTGCCAGCACCATACCAGACATCGCCCACTCTGGGGCCAACGTCCTGACTTTC
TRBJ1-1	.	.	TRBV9	CASTLLVEGRNTEAFF	TGTGCCAGCACCCTCCTAGTAGAGGGAAGAAACACTGAAGCTTTCTTT